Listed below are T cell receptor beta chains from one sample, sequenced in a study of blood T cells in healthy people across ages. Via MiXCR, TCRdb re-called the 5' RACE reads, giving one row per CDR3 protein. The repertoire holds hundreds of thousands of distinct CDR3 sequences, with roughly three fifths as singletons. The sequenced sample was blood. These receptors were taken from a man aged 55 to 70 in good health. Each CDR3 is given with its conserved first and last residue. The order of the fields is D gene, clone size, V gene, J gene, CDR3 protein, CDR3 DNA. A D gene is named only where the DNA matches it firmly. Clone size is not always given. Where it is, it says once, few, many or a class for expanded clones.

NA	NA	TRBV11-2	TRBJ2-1	CASSESPGTLNEQFF	TGTGCCAGCAGCGAGAGTCCGGGGACCTTGAATGAGCAGTTCTTC
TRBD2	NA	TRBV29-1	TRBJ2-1	CSVAFNLAGDHNEQFF	TGCAGCGTCGCTTTTAATCTAGCGGGGGACCACAATGAGCAGTTCTTC
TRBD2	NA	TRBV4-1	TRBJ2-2	CASSRGLAGGTNTGELFF	TGCGCCAGCAGCCGAGGGCTAGCGGGGGGAACGAACACCGGGGAGCTGTTTTTT
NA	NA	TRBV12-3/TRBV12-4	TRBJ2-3	CASSPYSRVGTDTQYF	TGTGCCAGCAGCCCCTATAGCAGGGTGGGAACAGATACGCAGTATTTT
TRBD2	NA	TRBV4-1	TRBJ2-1	CASSQVPGSGGADEQFF	TGCGCCAGCAGCCAAGTCCCAGGCAGCGGGGGGGCGGATGAGCAGTTCTTC
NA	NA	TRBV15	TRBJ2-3	CATSRDIQLTDTQYF	TGTGCCACCAGCAGAGATATACAGCTCACAGATACGCAGTATTTT
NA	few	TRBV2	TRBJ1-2	CASSAGASNYGYTF	TGTGCCAGCAGTGCAGGGGCGTCTAACTATGGCTACACCTTC
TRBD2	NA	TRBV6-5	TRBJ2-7	CASSYSGTSVHEQYF	TGTGCCAGCAGTTACTCCGGGACTAGCGTCCACGAGCAGTACTTC
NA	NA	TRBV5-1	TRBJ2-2	CASSSPPGPNTGELFF	TGCGCCAGCAGTTCCCCCCCGGGACCTAACACCGGGGAGCTGTTTTTT
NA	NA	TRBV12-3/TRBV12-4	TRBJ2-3	CASSLTASADTQYF	TGTGCCAGCAGTTTGACAGCATCGGCAGATACGCAGTATTTT
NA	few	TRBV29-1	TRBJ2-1	CSVRDSYNEQFF	TGCAGCGTTCGAGACAGCTACAATGAGCAGTTCTTC
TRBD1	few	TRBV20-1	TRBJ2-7	CSAILRGSSYEQYF	TGCAGTGCTATACTCAGGGGGAGCTCCTACGAGCAGTACTTC
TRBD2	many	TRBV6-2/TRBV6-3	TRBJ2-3	CASSYERGGGTDTQYF	TGTGCCAGCAGTTATGAGCGGGGGGGCGGCACAGATACGCAGTATTTT
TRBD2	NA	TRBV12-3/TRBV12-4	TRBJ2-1	CASSFGLAGNEQFF	TGTGCCAGCAGTTTCGGACTAGCGGGCAATGAGCAGTTCTTC
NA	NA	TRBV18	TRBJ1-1	CASSPQDKRMNTEAFF	TGTGCCAGCTCACCACAGGACAAACGCATGAACACTGAAGCTTTCTTT
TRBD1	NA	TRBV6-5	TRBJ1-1	CASSYSGQMNTEAFF	TGTGCCAGCAGTTACTCGGGACAGATGAACACTGAAGCTTTCTTT
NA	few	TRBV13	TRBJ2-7	CASSFRQVGEQYF	TGTGCCAGCAGCTTCAGACAGGTTGGCGAGCAGTACTTC
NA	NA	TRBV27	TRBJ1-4	CASSFSRGGEKLFF	TGTGCCAGCAGTTTCAGCAGAGGGGGGGAAAAACTGTTTTTT
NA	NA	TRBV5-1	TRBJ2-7	CASRQDPSSYEQYF	TGCGCCAGTCGACAGGATCCTAGCTCCTACGAGCAGTACTTC
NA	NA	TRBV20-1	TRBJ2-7	CSARAPGEGRVQYF	TGCAGTGCTAGAGCCCCAGGGGAGGGACGGGTGCAGTACTTC
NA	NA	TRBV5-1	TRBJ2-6	CASSSQGVVSGANVLTF	TGCGCCAGCAGCTCGCAGGGAGTGGTTTCTGGGGCCAACGTCCTGACTTTC
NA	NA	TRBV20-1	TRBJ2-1	CSRSGLFDEQFF	TGCAGTCGGTCGGGGTTGTTCGATGAGCAGTTCTTC
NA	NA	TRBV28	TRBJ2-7	CASTPQPYTGDEQYF	TGTGCCAGCACCCCTCAACCCTACACGGGGGACGAGCAGTACTTC
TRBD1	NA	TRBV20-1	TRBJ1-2	CSTTQGAGNYGYTF	TGCAGTACCACTCAGGGGGCGGGAAACTATGGCTACACCTTC
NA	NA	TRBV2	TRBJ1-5	CASSAGRGDNQPQHF	TGTGCCAGCAGTGCCGGCAGGGGAGACAATCAGCCCCAGCATTTT
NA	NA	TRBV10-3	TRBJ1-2	CAISEGETIYGYTF	TGTGCCATCAGTGAGGGCGAGACAATCTATGGCTACACCTTC
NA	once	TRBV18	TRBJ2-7	CASSPTGTNYNEQYF	TGTGCCAGCTCACCGACGGGGACAAACTACAATGAGCAGTACTTC
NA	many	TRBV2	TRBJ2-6	CASTWDSGANVLTF	TGTGCCAGCACCTGGGACTCTGGGGCCAACGTCCTGACTTTC
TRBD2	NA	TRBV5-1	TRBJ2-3	CASSLVLAATTDTQYF	TGCGCCAGCAGCTTGGTCCTAGCGGCGACCACAGATACGCAGTATTTT
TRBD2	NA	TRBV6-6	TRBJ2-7	CASSLGLAARGPYEQYF	TGTGCCAGCAGTCTCGGACTAGCGGCAAGGGGTCCCTACGAGCAGTACTTC
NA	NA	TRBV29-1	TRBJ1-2	CSVGAGNYGYTF	TGCAGCGTTGGGGCAGGGAACTATGGCTACACCTTC
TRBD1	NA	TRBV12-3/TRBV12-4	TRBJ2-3	CASSLGTGHLFTDTQYF	TGTGCCAGCAGTCTCGGGACAGGCCATCTCTTCACAGATACGCAGTATTTT
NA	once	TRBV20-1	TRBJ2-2	CSASPGTSNTGELFF	TGCAGTGCTAGCCCCGGGACATCTAACACCGGGGAGCTGTTTTTT
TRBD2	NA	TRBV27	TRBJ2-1	CASSLTSAYDNEQFF	TGTGCCAGCAGTTTAACTAGCGCCTACGACAATGAGCAGTTCTTC
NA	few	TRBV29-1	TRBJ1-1	CSVEGGAGADQAFF	TGCAGCGTTGAAGGTGGGGCAGGGGCGGACCAAGCTTTCTTT
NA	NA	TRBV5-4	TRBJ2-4	CASSFQGAKNIQYF	TGTGCCAGCAGCTTTCAGGGGGCCAAAAACATTCAGTACTTC
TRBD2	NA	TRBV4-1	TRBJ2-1	CASSQDILSGGALGQFF	TGCGCCAGCAGCCAAGATATCTTAAGCGGGGGGGCTCTGGGGCAGTTCTTC
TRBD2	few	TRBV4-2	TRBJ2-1	CASSQALTSGSRYNEQFF	TGTGCCAGCAGCCAAGCCCTGACTAGCGGGTCAAGATACAATGAGCAGTTCTTC
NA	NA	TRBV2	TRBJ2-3	CASSEDLNADTQYF	TGTGCCAGCAGTGAAGACCTGAATGCAGATACGCAGTATTTT
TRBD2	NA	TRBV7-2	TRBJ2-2	CASNPGLSDTGELFF	TGTGCCAGCAATCCGGGACTATCGGACACCGGGGAGCTGTTTTTT
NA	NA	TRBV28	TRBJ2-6	CASRTHSGANVLTF	TGTGCCAGCAGGACTCACTCTGGGGCCAACGTCCTGACTTTC
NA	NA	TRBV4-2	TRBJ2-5	CASSQDGRETQYF	TGTGCCAGCAGCCAAGATGGGCGGGAGACCCAGTACTTC
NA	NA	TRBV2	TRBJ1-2	CASSGQPTTGYTF	TGTGCCAGCAGTGGACAACCAACCACTGGCTACACCTTC
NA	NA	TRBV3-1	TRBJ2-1	CASSPSAVVEQFF	TGTGCCAGCAGCCCCTCGGCGGTCGTTGAGCAGTTCTTC
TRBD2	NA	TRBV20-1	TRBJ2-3	CSAKRLAGVADTQYF	TGCAGTGCTAAAAGGCTAGCGGGGGTCGCAGATACGCAGTATTTT
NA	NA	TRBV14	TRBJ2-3	CASSPKRNSDTQYF	TGTGCCAGCAGCCCTAAGCGCAATTCAGATACGCAGTATTTT
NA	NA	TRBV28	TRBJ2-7	CASTTMGPYEQYF	TGTGCCAGCACCACTATGGGTCCCTACGAGCAGTACTTC
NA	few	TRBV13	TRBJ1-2	CASSSEGNLYGYTF	TGTGCCAGCAGCTCGGAGGGGAACCTCTATGGCTACACCTTC
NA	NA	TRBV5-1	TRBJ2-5	CASARGSGETQYF	TGCGCCAGCGCACGGGGTAGTGGAGAGACCCAGTACTTC
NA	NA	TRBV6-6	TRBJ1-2	CASTNGQFANYGYTF	TGTGCCAGCACTAATGGACAGTTCGCTAACTATGGCTACACCTTC
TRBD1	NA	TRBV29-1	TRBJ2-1	CSALWDSPFDSYNEQFF	TGCAGCGCCCTGTGGGACAGTCCCTTCGACTCCTACAATGAGCAGTTCTTC
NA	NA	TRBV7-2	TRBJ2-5	CASSPSLAAQETQYF	TGCGCCAGCAGCCCCTCACTAGCCGCCCAAGAGACCCAGTACTTC
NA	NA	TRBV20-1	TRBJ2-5	CSARTVRETQYF	TGCAGTGCACGGACAGTCAGAGAGACCCAGTACTTC
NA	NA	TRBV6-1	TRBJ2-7	CASSDGTENGLYEQYF	TGTGCCAGCAGTGATGGGACGGAAAACGGACTTTACGAGCAGTACTTC